Below, 19 T cell receptor beta chains from the same sample are listed, as sequenced in a study of vaccination and CD4 T cells after COVID-19. The Oncomine TCR Beta short-read assay was applied to DNA of cultured CD4+ T cells. TCRdb reprocessed the PCR reads via MiXCR and lists one record per CDR3 protein. The repertoire has roughly 16,000 distinct CDR3 sequences, about 40% of them found once; the top ten carry 3% to 4.5%. These receptors have no identified antigens. Described treatment: roughly 11-day PBMC culture with coronavirus spike peptide pools or control peptides (ViraFEST assay). Sequencing used CD4+ T cells from blood, cultured in vitro. All receptors come from a human donor who had recovered from COVID-19.

This clonotype was seen a few times. V usage is TRBV30 and J usage is TRBJ2-5; 15 bases are a match to TRBD2. The V gene's germline CDR1 is GTSNPN and CDR2 SVGIG (reference sequence). Trimming took 5 bases from V and 3 from J; bases not matched to a gene: 10. The CDR3 consists of 17 residues. CDR3 nucleotides: TGTGCCTGGGGTCCTGGTCGGACTAGCGGGAGGGAAGAGACCCAGTACTTC. As protein: CAWGPGRTSGREETQYF.

V is TRBV19 and J is TRBJ2-5; TRBD1 aligns across 7 bases. CDR1 is LNHDA and CDR2 is SQIVND in the germline V gene (reference sequence). V was clipped by 5 bases and J by 7 bases; unmatched bases: 10. This CDR3 is 14 amino acids long. The CDR3 reads CASSSRDRLWTQYF. The CDR3 nucleotides read TGTGCCAGTAGTTCCCGGGACAGACTTTGGACCCAGTACTTC.

The gene calls are TRBV6-2 or TRBV6-3 and TRBJ2-3, with 7 bases aligning to TRBD2. This CDR3 region has 13 residues. V dropped 7 bases and J dropped 5; count of bases not matched to a gene: 6. CDR1 and CDR2 from the germline V gene are MNHEY and SVGEGT. For the CDR3, the DNA is TGTGCCAGCAAGGGACTACTAGGAGATACGCAGTATTTT. It encodes CASKGLLGDTQYF.

This clonotype has only one observation. This chain joins TRBV5-1 and TRBJ2-3, with 7 bases lining up with TRBD2. The CDR3 is 14 amino acids. V shed 7 bases, J shed 2 bases, and the junction held 7 bases outside the gene matches. Germline CDR1 is SGHRS and CDR2 is YFSETQ. The CDR3 loop is CASGPGGNTDTQYF. The CDR3 coding sequence is TGCGCCAGCGGTCCCGGGGGGAACACAGATACGCAGTATTTT.

CDR3 loop: CASRSFGNRNYGYTF. CDR3 nucleotides: TGTGCCAGCCGTTCATTTGGGAACCGAAACTATGGCTACACCTTC. The chain carries TRBV6-5 and TRBJ1-2; no firm D call. The ends were cut back, 8 bases at V and 2 bases at J, with 18 bases in the middle. The CDR3 consists of 15 residues. Per germline, CDR1 MNHEY and CDR2 SVGAGI.

The chain is built from TRBV25-1 and TRBJ2-5; 9 nucleotides agree with TRBD1. Germline CDR1 is MGHDK and CDR2 is SYGVNS. The CDR3 covers 15 residues. J was trimmed by 3 bases and V by 3 bases; bases with no gene match: 5. In nucleotides, the CDR3 is TGTGCCAGCAGTGATCCGGGACAGGGTGAAGAGACCCAGTACTTC. Protein: CASSDPGQGEETQYF.

The sample holds a few counts of this clonotype. The V gene is TRBV7-9, the J gene TRBJ1-1, with D uncertain. Trimming cost V 2 bases and J 4 bases, with 20 bases left between them. CDR1 and CDR2 from the germline V gene are SEHNR and FQNEAQ (reference sequence). CDR3 length: 17 amino acids. For the CDR3, the DNA is TGTGCCAGCAGCTTAACGGATAGGAGGGTAAGTATCACTGAAGCTTTCTTT. It specifies CASSLTDRRVSITEAFF. Full variable domain (missing parts from reference TRBV7-9 and TRBJ1-1): DTGVSQNPRHKITKRGQNVTFRCDPISEHNRLYWYRQTLGQGPEFLTYFQNEAQLEKSRLLSDRFSAERPKGSFSTLEIQRTEQGDSAMYLCASSLTDRRVSITEAFFGQGTRLTVV.

A few counts support this clonotype. This chain connects TRBV7-2 to TRBJ1-5, with 9 bases aligning to TRBD1. The CDR3 spans 15 residues. The germline CDR1 and CDR2 sequences are SGHTA and FQGNSA. The trim removed 5 bases at V and 1 base at J, leaving 3 bases unmatched. The CDR3 region is CASSRDRVSNQPQHF. The CDR3 region has the DNA TGTGCCAGCAGCCGGGACAGGGTGAGCAATCAGCCCCAGCATTTT.

The chain couples TRBV24-1 to TRBJ2-1; 9 bases fit TRBD2. The CDR3 sequence is 16 residues long. The V gene's germline CDR1 is KGHDR and CDR2 SFDVKD. Trimming removed 1 base from V and 3 bases from J; junction bases left unmatched: 3. CDR3 residues: CATSDFGREGYNEQFF. The DNA of the CDR3 is TGTGCCACCAGTGATTTTGGGCGGGAGGGCTACAATGAGCAGTTCTTC.

The J gene is TRBJ2-7, the V gene TRBV28; tentative D call: TRBD1 (6 bases). The CDR3 sequence is 14 residues long. Germline V CDR1 and CDR2: MDHEN, SYDVKM. With 0 bases removed from V and 1 base from J, the gap between germline ends came to 7 bases. CDR3 nucleotides: TGTGCCAGCAGTTTATGGGGGGCTTCCTACGAGCAGTACTTC. Translating gives CASSLWGASYEQYF.

In this sample, this clonotype turned up once. The chain carries TRBV7-8 and TRBJ2-7; no definite D call. CDR3 size: 14 residues. Germline V lookup: CDR1 SGHVS, CDR2 FQNEAQ. V was trimmed by 0 bases and J by 1 base, leaving 7 bases between them. CDR3 nucleotides: TGTGCCAGCAGCTTAGCAGGGCCATCCTACGAGCAGTACTTC. It yields the protein CASSLAGPSYEQYF.

This clonotype was found a few times. The chain couples TRBV4-2 to TRBJ2-1; TRBD2 matches 12 bases. CDR1 is LGHNA, CDR2 YNFKEQ, per germline. The junction had 10 bases not matched to a gene; V was cut back by 4 bases and J by 0 bases. This CDR3 region has 19 residues. The CDR3 loop is CASSPSFGLAGSSYNEQFF. The CDR3 DNA reads as TGTGCCAGCAGCCCTTCATTCGGACTAGCGGGAAGCTCCTACAATGAGCAGTTCTTC.

The chain uses TRBV7-2 and TRBJ2-5; D call uncertain. Germline V gene lookup returns CDR1 SGHTA and CDR2 FQGNSA. Trimming shortened V by 4 bases and J by 5 bases, and 17 bases separated the two germline ends. This CDR3 is built from 15 residues. In DNA, the CDR3 is TGTGCCAGCAGCTCCCCCTTCGTTGCGATTGAGACCCAGTACTTC. Amino acids: CASSSPFVAIETQYF.

In its sample, this clonotype was seen once. The chain has TRBV7-2 and TRBJ2-5; D call uncertain. The germline gives CDR1 SGHTA, CDR2 FQGNSA. This CDR3 has 14 residues. The V end was cut by 4 bases, the J end by 1 base, with 10 bases between. The CDR3 region has the DNA TGTGCCAGCAGCTCGAACTATATCCAAGAGACCCAGTACTTC. It is translated as CASSSNYIQETQYF.

The chain couples TRBV6-1 to TRBJ1-1; D possibly corresponds to TRBD1 (5 bases). Trimming pared 7 bases from V and 1 base from J, leaving 10 bases between. Germline CDR1 MNHNS, CDR2 SASEGT. CDR3 length: 13 residues. This CDR3 reads CASTRQTNTEAFF. For the CDR3, the DNA is TGTGCCAGCACCAGACAGACGAACACTGAAGCTTTCTTT.

The V gene is TRBV18, the J gene TRBJ1-1; tentatively, D is TRBD1 (6 bases). Germline V CDR1 and CDR2: KGHSH, LQKENI. V was clipped by 5 bases and J by 4 bases, with 11 bases between them. The CDR3 is made up of 13 amino acids. For the CDR3, the DNA is TGTGCCAGCTCAGTACAGGGAAGCACTGAAGCTTTCTTT. It encodes CASSVQGSTEAFF. The complete variable domain, with remaining parts taken from reference TRBV18 and TRBJ1-1, reads NAGVMQNPRHLVRRRGQEARLRCSPMKGHSHVYWYRQLPEEGLKFMVYLQKENIIDESGMPKERFSAEFPKEGPSILRIQQVVRGDSAAYFCASSVQGSTEAFFGQGTRLTVV.

This chain links TRBV6-2 or TRBV6-3 with TRBJ2-7; a possible D gene is TRBD2 (6 bases). V lost 5 bases and J 3 bases, leaving 17 bases between the germline ends. This CDR3 spans 15 amino acids. The germline gives CDR1 MNHEY, CDR2 SVGEGT. The CDR3 is CASSRAGWGDYEQYF. CDR3 nucleotides: TGTGCCAGCAGTCGAGCGGGTTGGGGAGACTACGAGCAGTACTTC.

The chain carries TRBV4-3 and TRBJ2-7, with 7 nucleotides matching TRBD2. CDR3 length equals 19 residues. Trimming removed 0 bases from V and 2 bases from J; junction bases left unmatched: 16. CDR1 is LGHNA, CDR2 YSLEER, per germline. The CDR3, as DNA: TGCGCCAGCAGCCAAGAGGCGGGAGCCCTTCTGATACTTACCTACGAGCAGTACTTC. Its protein is CASSQEAGALLILTYEQYF.

In its sample, this clonotype was seen a few times. The V and J genes are TRBV7-2 and TRBJ2-3, with 9 positions matching TRBD2. After removal of 3 bases from V and 4 bases from J, the junction contained 2 bases not matched to a gene. Germline CDR1 is SGHTA and CDR2 is FQGNSA. This CDR3 spans 14 amino acids. The CDR3 coding sequence is TGTGCCAGCAGCTTGCGGGAGGGGCCAGATACGCAGTATTTT. Translating it yields CASSLREGPDTQYF.